This T cell receptor (beta chain) was sequenced for a study of OX40 agonist ivuxolimab in advanced cancers. Study details: Dose-escalation patients' cancers were hepatocellular carcinoma, melanoma, renal cell or head and neck cancer.

Some clones are missing from TCRdb's copy, which holds only in-frame ones; the method was immunoSEQ multiplex PCR. The table records about 100,000 clones, about nine tenths of them present only once. This clone has more than one count but fewer than ten. The length of the CDR3 is 13 residues. In germline, CDR1 is LNHDA, CDR2 SQIVND (reference sequence). V lost 8 bases to trimming and J lost 3 bases; unmatched junction nucleotides: 6. The sequences come from CD4+ or CD8+ T cells sorted from blood, collected in a trial of the OX40 agonist ivuxolimab. This TCR derives from an adult with an advanced solid tumor such as melanoma, head and neck, liver or kidney cancer. V is TRBV19 and J is TRBJ1-2; 7 bases match TRBD1. The CDR3 spells CASGDSHDYGYTF. CDR3 coding DNA: TGTGCCAGTGGGGACAGTCACGACTATGGCTACACCTTC.